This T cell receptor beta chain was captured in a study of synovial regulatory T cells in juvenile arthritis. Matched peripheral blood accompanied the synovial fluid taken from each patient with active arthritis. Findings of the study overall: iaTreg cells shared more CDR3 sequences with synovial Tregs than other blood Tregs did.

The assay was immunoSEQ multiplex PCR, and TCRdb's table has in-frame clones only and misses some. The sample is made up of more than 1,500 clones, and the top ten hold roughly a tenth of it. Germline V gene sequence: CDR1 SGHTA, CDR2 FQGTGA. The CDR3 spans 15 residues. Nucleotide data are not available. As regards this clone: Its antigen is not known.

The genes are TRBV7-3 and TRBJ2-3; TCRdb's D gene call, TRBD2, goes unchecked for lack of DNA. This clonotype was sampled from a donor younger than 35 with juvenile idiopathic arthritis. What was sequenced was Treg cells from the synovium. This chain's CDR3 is CASSPRPGAQDTQYF.